These 8 T cell receptor beta chains were sequenced from one sample in a study of OX40 agonist ivuxolimab in advanced cancers. TCRdb's table, derived via immunoSEQ multiplex PCR, lists solely in-frame clones and lacks some. The sample holds some 85,000 clones, roughly 87% seen once. The sequencing here drew on CD4+ or CD8+ T cells sorted from blood, taken in a trial of the OX40 agonist ivuxolimab. All receptors derive from an adult with an advanced solid tumor such as melanoma, head and neck, liver or kidney cancer.

This rearrangement joins TRBV7-9 to TRBJ2-3; D is unclear. V was trimmed by 3 bases and J by 2 bases, leaving 9 bases between them. The CDR3 runs to 14 residues. Germline values: CDR1 SEHNR, CDR2 FQNEAQ (reference sequence). The CDR3 DNA is TGTGCCAGCAGCTTGAGGCTAGACACAGATACGCAGTATTTT. Its protein product is CASSLRLDTDTQYF.

The chain combines TRBV18 with TRBJ1-3, with 8 bases matching TRBD1. This CDR3 has 15 residues. J gave up 4 bases and V 2 bases, and 4 bases lay outside the gene matches. CDR1 is KGHSH, CDR2 LQKENI, per germline. The CDR3 sequence: CASSPSTGVGNTIYF. The CDR3 nucleotides read TGTGCCAGCTCACCATCGACAGGGGTCGGAAACACCATATATTTT.

The chain employs TRBV18 and TRBJ2-7; TRBD2 is a possible D gene (6 bases). The CDR3 consists of 18 residues. V was trimmed by 3 bases and J by 3 bases, leaving 24 bases between them. CDR1 is KGHSH and CDR2 is LQKENI in the germline V gene. CDR3 nucleotide sequence: TGTGCCAGCTCACCGGAGGGGCAAGCGTGGAAGGGGATCTACGAGCAGTACTTC. This encodes CASSPEGQAWKGIYEQYF.

The chain is built from TRBV7-9 and TRBJ2-1, with 9 positions matching TRBD2. The CDR3 consists of 14 residues. J gave up 9 bases and V 2 bases, and 5 bases lay outside the gene matches. CDR1 is SEHNR and CDR2 is FQNEAQ in the germline V gene (reference sequence). This CDR3 reads CASSLRREGGEQFF. The CDR3 DNA is TGTGCCAGCAGCTTACGGCGGGAGGGGGGTGAGCAGTTCTTC.

V gene TRBV14 combines with J gene TRBJ2-5, with D hard to call. Trimming removed 1 base at V and 1 base at J, with 7 bases between. CDR1 SGHDN and CDR2 FVKESK come from the germline V gene. The CDR3 is 14 residues long. The CDR3 bases are TGTGCCAGCAGCCAAGGGCGATTCCAAGAGACCCAGTACTTC. This codes for CASSQGRFQETQYF.

The rearrangement uses TRBV7-3 and TRBJ2-7, with TRBD2 identical over 11 bases. This CDR3 is 18 amino acids long. V shed 2 bases, J shed 4 bases, and the junction held 13 bases outside the gene matches. Germline values: CDR1 SGHTA, CDR2 FQGTGA. The CDR3 sequence is CASSLSGLLAGGLYEQYF. As DNA, the CDR3 is TGTGCCAGCAGCTTATCTGGCCTCCTAGCGGGAGGTCTGTACGAGCAGTACTTC.

This clone appeared a few times. The rearrangement uses TRBV5-6 and TRBJ2-7; D is uncertain. V lost 1 base and J 0 bases, leaving 11 bases between the germline ends. This CDR3 has 15 residues. Per the germline V gene, CDR1 is SGHDT and CDR2 is YYEEEE. This CDR3 reads CASSLYVLSSYEQYF. CDR3 in DNA: TGTGCCAGCAGCTTGTACGTTCTGAGCTCCTACGAGCAGTACTTC.

This chain joins TRBV7-2 and TRBJ2-1; D may be TRBD1 or TRBD2 (6 bases each). Germline CDR1 reads SGHTA; CDR2 reads FQGNSA. The CDR3 has 14 amino acids. V was cut by 1 base and J by 9 bases, with 13 bases left in between. The CDR3 DNA reads as TGTGCCAGCAGCTTAGAGGGACGGGGGCGTGAGCAGTTCTTC. Translation gives CASSLEGRGREQFF.